This TCR beta chain emerged from a study of cytomegalovirus exposure and HLA in healthy donors. Whole-study context: T cells numbering around 180 million yielded more than 95 million unique TCR beta sequences in an earlier analysis. Findings of the study overall: In vitro, a few CMV-associated chains proved specific for CMV antigens. Apart from CMV serostatus, no immune exposure information was available.

With respect to this clone: Its antigen is not known.

The PCR ran on 60 Vbeta and 13 Jbeta primers. Assay used: immunoSEQ multiplex PCR; TCRdb lists only in-frame clones, some missing. The sample carries approximately 170,000 clones, 60% to 85% recorded once. The V end lost 7 bases, the J end lost 0 bases, and 13 bases lay between the germline ends. Per germline, CDR1 MNHNS and CDR2 SASEGT. CDR3 size: 14 residues. The chain joins TRBV6-1 to TRBJ2-7; TRBD1 might be the D (5 bases). The sample consisted of PBMCs. This TCR derives from a young woman in good health and CMV-seronegative. In nucleotides, the CDR3 is TGTGCCAGCAACCCAGACAGAATCTCCTACGAGCAGTACTTC. As protein: CASNPDRISYEQYF.